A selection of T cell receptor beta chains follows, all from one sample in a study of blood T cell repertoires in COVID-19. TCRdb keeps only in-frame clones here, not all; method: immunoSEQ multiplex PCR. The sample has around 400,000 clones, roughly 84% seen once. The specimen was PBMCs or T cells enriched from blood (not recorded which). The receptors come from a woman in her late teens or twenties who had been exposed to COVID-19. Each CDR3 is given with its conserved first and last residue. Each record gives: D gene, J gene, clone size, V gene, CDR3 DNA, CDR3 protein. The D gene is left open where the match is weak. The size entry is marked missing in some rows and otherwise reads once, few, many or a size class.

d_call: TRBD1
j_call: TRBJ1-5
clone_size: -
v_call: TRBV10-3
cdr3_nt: TGTGCCATCAGTGAGTCTGGGACAGGGGTCAATCAGCCCCAGCATTTT
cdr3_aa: CAISESGTGVNQPQHF

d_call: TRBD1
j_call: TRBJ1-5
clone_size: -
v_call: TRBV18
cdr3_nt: TGTGCCAGCTCATCTGGGACAGGCAATCAGCCCCAGCATTTT
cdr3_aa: CASSSGTGNQPQHF

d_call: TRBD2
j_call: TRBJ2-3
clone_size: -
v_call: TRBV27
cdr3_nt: TGTGCCAGCAGCCGTGCGGGAGAATCGCAGTATTTT
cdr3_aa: CASSRAGESQYF

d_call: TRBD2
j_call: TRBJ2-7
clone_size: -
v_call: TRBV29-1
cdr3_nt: TGCAGCGTCGACGGACTAGCGGGTTCCTACGAGCAGTACTTC
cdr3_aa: CSVDGLAGSYEQYF

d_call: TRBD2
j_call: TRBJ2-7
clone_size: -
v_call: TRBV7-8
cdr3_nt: TGTGCCAGCAGCTTAGCGCGAGATAGCGGGAGTCCCTACGAGCAGTACTTC
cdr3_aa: CASSLARDSGSPYEQYF

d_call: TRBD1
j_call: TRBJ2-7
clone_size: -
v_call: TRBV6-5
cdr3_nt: TGTGCCACCAAACCCAGGCGACAGGGGAGTATCGAGCAGTACTTC
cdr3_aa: CATKPRRQGSIEQYF

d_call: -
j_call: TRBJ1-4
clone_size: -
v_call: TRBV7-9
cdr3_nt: TGTGCCAGCAGCACTTCGGGGAACGAAAAACTGTTTTTT
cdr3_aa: CASSTSGNEKLFF

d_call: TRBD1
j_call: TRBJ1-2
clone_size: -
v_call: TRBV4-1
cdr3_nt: TGCGCCAGCAGCCATCAAAAAGCAAGGGACAGGGGGCGCGGCTATGGCTACACCTTC
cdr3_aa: CASSHQKARDRGRGYGYTF

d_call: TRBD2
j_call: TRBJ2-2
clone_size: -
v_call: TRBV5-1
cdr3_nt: TGCGCCAGCAGCCGCCGGACTAGCGGGAGCATTGGCACCGGGGAGCTGTTTTTT
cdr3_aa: CASSRRTSGSIGTGELFF

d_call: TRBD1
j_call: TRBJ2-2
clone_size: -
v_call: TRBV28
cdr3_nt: TGTGCCAGCAAAGGACAGGGGGCAGGCACCGGGGAGCTGTTTTTT
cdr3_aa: CASKGQGAGTGELFF

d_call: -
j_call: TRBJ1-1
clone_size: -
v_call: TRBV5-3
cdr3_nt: TGTGCCAGAAGCTCGAACCCCCAGGTCCCGCGCCGGAACACTGAAGCTTTCTTT
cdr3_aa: CARSSNPQVPRRNTEAFF

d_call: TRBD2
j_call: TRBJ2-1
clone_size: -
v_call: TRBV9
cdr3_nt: TGTGCCAGCAGCCCTGGGACTAGCGGAGGCTATGAGCAGTTCTTC
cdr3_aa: CASSPGTSGGYEQFF

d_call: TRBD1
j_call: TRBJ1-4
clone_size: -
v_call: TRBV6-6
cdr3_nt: TGTGCCAGCAGCCCGACAGGGGGCGCGGTTGAAAAACTGTTTTTT
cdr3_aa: CASSPTGGAVEKLFF

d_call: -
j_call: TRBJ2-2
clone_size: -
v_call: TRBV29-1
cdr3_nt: TGCAGCGTTGATGGGGGGAACGTTGCTTTGGGCACCGGGGAGCTGTTTTTT
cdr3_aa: CSVDGGNVALGTGELFF

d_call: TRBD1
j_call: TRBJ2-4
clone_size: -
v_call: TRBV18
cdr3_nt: TGTGCCAGCTCCCGACAGGGAGCTGCCAAAAACATTCAGTACTTC
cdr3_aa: CASSRQGAAKNIQYF

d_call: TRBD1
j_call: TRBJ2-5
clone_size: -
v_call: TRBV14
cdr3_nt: TGTGCCAGCAGTCCTTGGACAGGAGGACAAGAGACCCAGTACTTC
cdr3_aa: CASSPWTGGQETQYF

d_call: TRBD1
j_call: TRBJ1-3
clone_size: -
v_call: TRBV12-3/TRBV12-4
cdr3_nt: TGTGCCAGCAGTTTTTTCCGGGACAGGGCCTATTTT
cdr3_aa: CASSFFRDRAYF

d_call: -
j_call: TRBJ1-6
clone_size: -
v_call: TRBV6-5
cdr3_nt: TGTGCCAGCAGTTACGCGGGGGGAAGAGGGAATTCACCCCTCCACTTT
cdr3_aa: CASSYAGGRGNSPLHF

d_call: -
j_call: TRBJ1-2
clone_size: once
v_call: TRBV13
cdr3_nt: TGTGCCAGCAGTCTACAGGACTATGGCTACACCTTC
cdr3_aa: CASSLQDYGYTF

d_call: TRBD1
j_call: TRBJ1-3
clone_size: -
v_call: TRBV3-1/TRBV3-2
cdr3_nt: TGTGCCAGCAGCCCGACAGGGGGCGGAAACACCATATATTTT
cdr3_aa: CASSPTGGGNTIYF

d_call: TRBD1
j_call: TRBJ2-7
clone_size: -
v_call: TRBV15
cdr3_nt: TGTGCCACCAGGGGACCTGGGACAGGGGATTCCTACGAGCAGTACTTC
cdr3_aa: CATRGPGTGDSYEQYF

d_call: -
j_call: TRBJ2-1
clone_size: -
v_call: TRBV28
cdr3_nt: TGTGCCAGCAGAGTGGGCAGTCAAAGGCACAATGAGCAGTTCTTC
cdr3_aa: CASRVGSQRHNEQFF

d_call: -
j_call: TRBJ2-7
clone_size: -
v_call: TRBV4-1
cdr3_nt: TGCGCCAGCAGCCAAGAGCCAGTACCTAGGTACTACGAGCAGTACTTC
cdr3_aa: CASSQEPVPRYYEQYF

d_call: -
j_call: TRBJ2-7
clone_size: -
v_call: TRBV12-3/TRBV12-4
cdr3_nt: TGTGCCAGCAGTTTGGGACACTCCTACGAGCAGTACTTC
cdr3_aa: CASSLGHSYEQYF

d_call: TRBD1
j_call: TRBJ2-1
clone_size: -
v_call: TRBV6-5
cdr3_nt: TGTGCCAGCAGACCATGGGACAGTTCGTATGAGCAGTTCTTC
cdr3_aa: CASRPWDSSYEQFF

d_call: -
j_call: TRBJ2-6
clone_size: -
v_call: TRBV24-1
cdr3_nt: TGTGCCACCAACTCCCCGAGCTCTGGGGCCAACGTCCTGACTTTC
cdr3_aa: CATNSPSSGANVLTF

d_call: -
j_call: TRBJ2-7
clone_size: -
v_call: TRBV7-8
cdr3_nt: TGTGCCAGCAGCTTAGTGCGGGTTGGGGTCTACGAGCAGTACTTC
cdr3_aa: CASSLVRVGVYEQYF

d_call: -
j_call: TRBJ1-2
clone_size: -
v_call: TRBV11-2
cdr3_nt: TGTGCCAGCAGCTTAACTTATGGCTACACCTTC
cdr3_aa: CASSLTYGYTF

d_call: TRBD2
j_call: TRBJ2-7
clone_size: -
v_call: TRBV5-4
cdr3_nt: TGTGCCAGCAGCTTGCCAAGCGGGAGCTCCTACGAGCAGTACTTC
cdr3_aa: CASSLPSGSSYEQYF

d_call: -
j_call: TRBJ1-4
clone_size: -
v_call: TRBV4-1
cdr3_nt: TGCGCCAGCAACCGGGACGGACTACCGTTTAATGAAAAACTGTTTTTT
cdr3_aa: CASNRDGLPFNEKLFF

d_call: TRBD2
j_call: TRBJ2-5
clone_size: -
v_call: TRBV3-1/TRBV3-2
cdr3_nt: TGTGCCAGCAGCCACGGTAGCGGGAGGGCCCGTGAGACCCAGTACTTC
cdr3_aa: CASSHGSGRARETQYF

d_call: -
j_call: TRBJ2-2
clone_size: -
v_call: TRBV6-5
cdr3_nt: TGTGCCAGCCTTCGGGTCGGCACCGGGGAGCTGTTTTTT
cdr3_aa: CASLRVGTGELFF

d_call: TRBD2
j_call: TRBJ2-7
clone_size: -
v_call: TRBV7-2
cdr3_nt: TGTGCCAGCAGCCCCCAGCGGGGGACCTACGAGCAGTACTTC
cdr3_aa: CASSPQRGTYEQYF

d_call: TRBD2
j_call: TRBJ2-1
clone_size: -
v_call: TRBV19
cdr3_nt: TGTGCCAGCTCGTCGGGACTAGCGGGAGGGCCCGGGAATGAGCAGTTCTTC
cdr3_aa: CASSSGLAGGPGNEQFF

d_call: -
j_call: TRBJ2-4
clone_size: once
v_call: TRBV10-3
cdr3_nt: TGTGCCATCAGTGCTGCTAGCGCGGACAAAAACATTCAGTACTTC
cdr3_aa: CAISAASADKNIQYF

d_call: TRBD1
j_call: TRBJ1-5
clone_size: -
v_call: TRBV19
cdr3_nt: TGTGCCAGTACCACAGGGGAAGGTAGCAATCAGCCCCAGCATTTT
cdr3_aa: CASTTGEGSNQPQHF

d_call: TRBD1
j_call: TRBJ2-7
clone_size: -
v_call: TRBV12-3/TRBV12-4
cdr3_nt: TGTGCCAGCAGTTACGGACAGGGCTCCGAGCAGTACTTC
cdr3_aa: CASSYGQGSEQYF

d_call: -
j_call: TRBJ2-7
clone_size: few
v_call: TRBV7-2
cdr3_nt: TGTGCCAGCAGCCTATCCTACGAGCAGTACTTC
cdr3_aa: CASSLSYEQYF

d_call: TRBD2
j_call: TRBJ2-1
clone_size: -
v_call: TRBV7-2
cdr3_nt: TGTGCCAGCAGCAACGGACTAGCGGGCAATGAGCAGTTCTTC
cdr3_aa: CASSNGLAGNEQFF

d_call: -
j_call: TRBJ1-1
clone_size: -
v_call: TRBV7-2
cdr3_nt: TGTGCCAGCAGCTTAGCGTATTTCGCGCCCGTGAACACTGAAGCTTTCTTT
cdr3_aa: CASSLAYFAPVNTEAFF

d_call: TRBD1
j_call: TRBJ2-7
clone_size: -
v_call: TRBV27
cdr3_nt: TGTGCCAGTTCGGACAGGTTCGGCTCCTACGAGCAGTACTTC
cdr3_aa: CASSDRFGSYEQYF

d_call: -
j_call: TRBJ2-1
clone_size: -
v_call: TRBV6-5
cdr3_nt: TGTGCCAGCAGTATGGATAAACAGGGTTGGGATGAGCAGTTCTTC
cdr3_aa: CASSMDKQGWDEQFF

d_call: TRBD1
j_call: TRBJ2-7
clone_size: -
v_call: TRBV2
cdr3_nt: TGTGCCAGCAGCCGGACAGGAGCCACCTACGAGCAGTACTTC
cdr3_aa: CASSRTGATYEQYF

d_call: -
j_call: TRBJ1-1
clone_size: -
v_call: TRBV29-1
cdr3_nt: TGCAGCGTTGTAGCGTTAAGCACTGAAGCTTTCTTT
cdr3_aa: CSVVALSTEAFF

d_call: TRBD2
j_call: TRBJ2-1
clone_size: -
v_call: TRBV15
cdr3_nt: TGTGCCACCAGCAGAGAATGGCGGGGGGCCTACAATGAGCAGTTCTTC
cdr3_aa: CATSREWRGAYNEQFF

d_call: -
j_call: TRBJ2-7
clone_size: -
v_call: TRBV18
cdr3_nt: TGTGCCAGCTCACCACGGCAGGGCTACGAACAGTACTTC
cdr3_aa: CASSPRQGYEQYF

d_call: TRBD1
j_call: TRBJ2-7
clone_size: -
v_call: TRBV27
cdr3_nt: TGTGCCAGCAGTTCCCGGGACAGGGGTTACGAGCAGTACTTC
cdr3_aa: CASSSRDRGYEQYF

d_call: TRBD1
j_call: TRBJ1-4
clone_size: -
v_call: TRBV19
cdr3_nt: TGTGCCAGTAGTATTTGGACAGGTCGAGGGGAAAAACTGTTTTTT
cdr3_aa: CASSIWTGRGEKLFF

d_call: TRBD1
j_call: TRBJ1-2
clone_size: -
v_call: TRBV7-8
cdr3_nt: TGTGCCAGCAGCTTAAGGGACAGGACCTATGGCTACACCTTC
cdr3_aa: CASSLRDRTYGYTF